Each of the 20 T cell receptor beta chains below was sequenced from the same sample in a study of shared clonotypes between healthy human individuals. Data came from immunoSEQ multiplex PCR; TCRdb stores just in-frame clones and leaves some out. The table shows about 2 million clones, with 85% to 95% occurring only once. The sample consisted of naive CD4+ T cells sorted from blood. Subset specified: CD45RA+ positively selected. Source of these receptors: a man aged 18 to 35 in good health.

This chain connects TRBV4-1 to TRBJ2-7, with D perhaps given as TRBD1 or TRBD2 (6 bases each). Germline V gene sequence: CDR1 MGHRA, CDR2 YSYEKL. V was cut by 5 bases and J by 12 bases, with 23 bases left in between. This CDR3 has 14 amino acids. The CDR3 DNA sequence: TGCGCCAGCAGCGCTCTCCCCTCGGGGGCAAGTCGGTACTTC. Amino acid sequence: CASSALPSGASRYF.

The chain uses TRBV6-5 and TRBJ1-5, with D hard to call. The CDR3 spans 15 residues. Trimming shortened V by 6 bases and J by 1 base, and 13 bases separated the two germline ends. Germline V gene data show CDR1 as MNHEY and CDR2 as SVGAGI. The CDR3 is CASSQSGKSNQPQHF. DNA of the CDR3: TGTGCCAGCAGCCAGAGCGGTAAGAGCAATCAGCCCCAGCATTTT.

V and J are TRBV6-6 and TRBJ2-3; the match to TRBD2 covers 8 bases. The length of the CDR3 is 15 residues. Trimming at V came to 5 bases and at J to 5 bases, leaving 9 bases not matched to a gene. Germline V lookup: CDR1 MNHNY, CDR2 SVGAGI (reference sequence). CDR3 DNA sequence: TGTGCCAGCAGTCTTCTACGGGAGGGCCAAGATACGCAGTATTTT. Protein product: CASSLLREGQDTQYF.

The chain joins TRBV7-9 to TRBJ2-7; 10 bases fit TRBD2. V gave up 5 bases and J gave up 5 bases; unmatched junction bases: 9. The germline V gene encodes CDR1 SEHNR and CDR2 FQNEAQ (reference sequence). The CDR3 is 15 amino acids. The CDR3 region is CASSSSGRASDEQYF. In DNA, the CDR3 is TGTGCCAGCAGCAGCAGCGGGAGGGCCAGCGACGAGCAGTACTTC. Full variable domain (missing parts from reference TRBV7-9 and TRBJ2-7): DTGVSQNPRHKITKRGQNVTFRCDPISEHNRLYWYRQTLGQGPEFLTYFQNEAQLEKSRLLSDRFSAERPKGSFSTLEIQRTEQGDSAMYLCASSSSGRASDEQYFGPGTRLTVT.

V and J are TRBV5-1 and TRBJ2-7; D is uncertain. The V and J ends lost 5 bases and 4 bases respectively, with 10 bases between them. This CDR3 comprises 12 residues. From germline, CDR1 is SGHRS and CDR2 YFSETQ. CDR3 coding DNA: TGCGCCAGCAGTGGTCAAAAGTACGAGCAGTACTTC. This translates into CASSGQKYEQYF.

The chain employs TRBV28 and TRBJ1-1, with D uncertain. The CDR3 has 13 residues. V was trimmed by 5 bases and J by 4 bases, leaving 11 bases between them. Germline V lookup: CDR1 MDHEN, CDR2 SYDVKM. CDR3 sequence reads: CASSPTTRTEAFF. Here the CDR3 DNA reads TGTGCCAGCAGTCCAACCACGCGCACTGAAGCTTTCTTT.

This chain links TRBV18 with TRBJ1-5; tentative D call: TRBD1 (6 bases). Germline V gene sequence: CDR1 KGHSH, CDR2 LQKENI. The CDR3 loop spans 15 amino acids. V gave up 4 bases and J gave up 5 bases, with 15 bases separating them. CDR3 loop: CASSRTQGGDQPQHF. Written as DNA, the CDR3 is TGTGCCAGCTCACGGACACAGGGCGGGGATCAGCCCCAGCATTTT.

V is TRBV5-1 and J is TRBJ2-5, with 9 bases aligning to TRBD2. With V trimmed by 5 bases and J by 4 bases, 9 bases remained unmatched. Germline values: CDR1 SGHRS, CDR2 YFSETQ. CDR3 length: 15 amino acids. CDR3 residues: CASSSNSGSGETQYF. The CDR3 bases are TGCGCCAGCAGTTCCAATAGCGGGAGCGGAGAGACCCAGTACTTC.

The chain employs TRBV28 and TRBJ1-2; TRBD1 might be the D (5 bases). Germline-derived CDR1 and CDR2 are MDHEN and SYDVKM. This CDR3 is built from 15 residues. Trimming shortened V by 7 bases and J by 4 bases, and 19 bases separated the two germline ends. CDR3 nucleotides: TGTGCCAGCACCCGAGTCGGCAGGGTCGGCTATGGCTACACCTTC. Protein sequence: CASTRVGRVGYGYTF.

In the case of this clone: This specimen includes other DNA sequences encoding the same CDR3. This chain links TRBV9 with TRBJ1-1; no firm D call. This CDR3 is built from 11 residues. The V gene lost 0 bases and the J gene lost 5 bases, with 2 bases spanning the gap. Germline V lookup: CDR1 SGDLS, CDR2 YYNGEE. The CDR3 region has the DNA TGTGCCAGCAGCGTAGTTACTGAAGCTTTCTTT. Residues: CASSVVTEAFF.

The chain couples TRBV6-5 to TRBJ1-2; the D gene is possibly TRBD1 (5 bases). CDR1 and CDR2 from the germline V gene are MNHEY and SVGAGI. This CDR3 has 15 amino acids. The V end was cut by 0 bases, the J end by 2 bases, with 10 bases between. CDR3 bases: TGTGCCAGCAGTTACTCACCAGGGACCAACTATGGCTACACCTTC. Translating gives CASSYSPGTNYGYTF.

This clone was observed once. The V gene is TRBV10-3, the J gene TRBJ1-1, with no clear D. CDR3 size: 14 residues. Germline loops: CDR1 ENHRY, CDR2 SYGVKD. V shed 2 bases and J shed 1 base, with 8 bases lying between them. CDR3 region: CAISELAGNTEAFF. CDR3 sequence (DNA): TGTGCCATCAGTGAGCTCGCGGGGAACACTGAAGCTTTCTTT.

The rearrangement links TRBV19 to TRBJ1-1; TRBD1 agrees at 7 bases. Germline V gene data show CDR1 as LNHDA and CDR2 as SQIVND (reference sequence). The ends lost 4 bases at V and 4 bases at J; junction bases unmatched: 12. The CDR3 is 16 amino acids. For the CDR3, the DNA is TGTGCCAGTAGTACTCCGCCAGGGGGACGGAGCACTGAAGCTTTCTTT. This gives the protein CASSTPPGGRSTEAFF.

The CDR3 loop is CATSRDGGVYEQYF. CDR3 DNA sequence: TGTGCCACCAGCAGAGATGGGGGCGTCTACGAGCAGTACTTC. The V call is TRBV15, the J call TRBJ2-7; D might be TRBD1 (6 bases). The V and J ends lost 0 bases and 3 bases respectively, with 9 bases between them. Germline CDR1 and CDR2: LNHNV and YYDKDF (reference sequence). The CDR3 totals 14 residues.

The chain recombines TRBV5-1 with TRBJ2-7; 11 bases map to TRBD1. Trimming took 4 bases from V and 7 from J; bases not matched to a gene: 7. Germline V gene data show CDR1 as SGHRS and CDR2 as YFSETQ. The CDR3 runs 14 residues. As DNA, the CDR3 is TGCGCCAGCAGCACACCCGGGACAGGGGGAGAGCAGTACTTC. Its translation is CASSTPGTGGEQYF.

The gene calls are TRBV25-1 and TRBJ2-2, with unresolved D. Germline lookup yields CDR1 MGHDK and CDR2 SYGVNS. CDR3 length equals 14 residues. V gave up 1 base and J gave up 1 base, with 4 bases separating them. The CDR3 here is CASSELRNTGELFF. The CDR3, as DNA: TGTGCCAGCAGTGAATTGAGGAACACCGGGGAGCTGTTTTTT.

This chain uses TRBV2 with TRBJ1-6, with D perhaps TRBD1 (6 bases). CDR3 length equals 12 residues. Per the germline V gene, CDR1 is SNHLY and CDR2 is FYNNEI. V dropped 11 bases and J dropped 10 bases, with 15 bases sitting between them. The CDR3 protein is CAGNRDGSPLHF. CDR3 nucleotide sequence: TGTGCCGGCAACAGGGACGGGTCACCCCTCCACTTT.

The chain has TRBV1 and TRBJ2-2. TRBV1 is a pseudogene segment. The CDR3 is made up of 15 amino acids. CDR3 nucleotide sequence: TGCACCAGCAGCCAAGATATCTCATGTTCGGGGGAGCTGTTTTTT. It translates to CTSSQDISCSGELFF.

The chain uses TRBV7-2 and TRBJ2-3; D might be TRBD1 or TRBD2, each matching 5 bases. Looked up from germline, CDR1 is SGHTA and CDR2 is FQGNSA. V dropped 1 base and J dropped 6 bases, with 14 bases sitting between them. CDR3 length: 15 amino acids. The CDR3 loop reads CASSLDGTTADTQYF. CDR3 sequence (DNA): TGTGCCAGCAGCTTAGACGGGACCACCGCGGATACGCAGTATTTT.

The V call is TRBV18, the J call TRBJ1-1; possibly TRBD1 for D (6 bases). The CDR3 loop spans 18 amino acids. CDR1 is KGHSH and CDR2 is LQKENI in the germline V gene. The V end was cut by 5 bases, the J end by 0 bases, with 22 bases between. CDR3 nucleotides: TGTGCCAGCTCAACGGACGATTTATCCGGGACATTGAACACTGAAGCTTTCTTT. Translated: CASSTDDLSGTLNTEAFF.